This passage covers 14 T cell receptor beta chains from one sample sequenced in a study of patients and donors after allogeneic stem cell transplantation. TCRdb passed the RT-PCR reads through MiXCR, listing each CDR3 protein once. This sample carries some 880,000 distinct CDR3 sequences, roughly 18% of them seen once, and the ten largest clones take 5% to 7.5%. Input material: blood, either unsorted or a sorted T cell fraction (not recorded which). The source is a human donor who was either an allogeneic HSCT recipient or a stem cell or donor lymphocyte infusion donor (not recorded which). It is not recorded whose cells these are; they may come from a transplant donor.

This clonotype was recorded at least ten times. This chain connects TRBV12-3 or TRBV12-4 to TRBJ1-1; D perhaps matches TRBD1 (6 bases). V lost 3 bases to trimming and J lost 0 bases, with 11 bases between them. This CDR3 has 15 amino acids. CDR3 loop: CASSFRGVMNTEAFF. The CDR3 DNA is TGTGCCAGCAGTTTCAGGGGTGTAATGAACACTGAAGCTTTCTTT.

This clonotype has only a few counts. The CDR3 loop is CASSGQGGFDEQFF. In DNA, the CDR3 is TGCGCCAGCAGCGGGCAGGGAGGGTTCGATGAGCAGTTCTTC. The chain is built from TRBV5-1 and TRBJ2-1, with 7 positions matching TRBD2. The CDR3 runs 14 residues. The V gene end was trimmed by 4 bases and the J gene end by 8 bases; junction bases not matched to a gene: 9. CDR1 SGHRS and CDR2 YFSETQ come from the germline V gene.

This clonotype was picked up a small number of times. The chain links TRBV7-6 to TRBJ2-2, with 9 positions matching TRBD1. CDR3 length: 13 amino acids. Germline V gene sequence: CDR1 SGHVS, CDR2 FNYEAQ. V lost 11 bases to trimming and J lost 7 bases; unmatched junction nucleotides: 8. As DNA, the CDR3 is TGTGCCTCGGGACAGGGACAGAACGGGGAGCTGTTTTTT. Its translation: CASGQGQNGELFF.

V is TRBV18 and J is TRBJ2-3; D is undetermined. Trimming cost V 6 bases and J 0 bases, with 13 bases left between them. CDR3 length: 15 amino acids. CDR1 KGHSH and CDR2 LQKENI come from the germline V gene. The CDR3 sequence: CASSLTSTSTDTQYF. As DNA, the CDR3 is TGTGCCAGCTCCCTCACTTCTACTAGCACAGATACGCAGTATTTT.

In its sample, this clonotype was seen a few times. In DNA, the CDR3 is TGTGCCAGCAGCATCCGCGACAGTCAGTACTTC. This gives the protein CASSIRDSQYF. J is TRBJ2-7 and V is TRBV12-3 or TRBV12-4; a possible D gene is TRBD1 (5 bases). This CDR3 spans 11 amino acids. Trimming removed 6 bases at V and 10 bases at J, with 13 bases between.

The gene calls are TRBV12-3 or TRBV12-4 and TRBJ1-1; no firm D call. The CDR3 covers 11 residues. The germline V and J ends were trimmed by 0 bases and 9 bases, with 5 bases remaining between them. The CDR3 coding sequence is TGTGCCAGCAGTTTAGCAAGGAAAGCTTTCTTT. It encodes CASSLARKAFF.

This clonotype was counted a few times. The gene calls are TRBV4-1 and TRBJ2-5; D perhaps matches TRBD1 (6 bases). V was cut by 1 base and J by 4 bases, with 19 bases left in between. Germline CDR1 reads MGHRA; CDR2 reads YSYEKL. This CDR3 comprises 17 residues. The CDR3 sequence is CASSQGGRGRKGETQYF. Written as DNA, the CDR3 is TGCGCCAGCAGCCAAGGAGGCAGGGGTAGGAAAGGAGAGACCCAGTACTTC.

This sequence joins TRBV4-1 and TRBJ2-7; TRBD2 matches 9 bases. This CDR3 region has 16 residues. Germline CDR1 reads MGHRA; CDR2 reads YSYEKL. The junction had 3 bases not matched to a gene; V was cut back by 0 bases and J by 0 bases. The CDR3 DNA reads TGCGCCAGCAGCCAAGATTCTAGCGGGGACTCCTACGAGCAGTACTTC. It codes for CASSQDSSGDSYEQYF.

This rearrangement joins TRBV15 to TRBJ2-7; 9 nucleotides align to TRBD1. Losses at the gene ends were 0 bases for V and 4 bases for J; bases not matched to a gene: 10. CDR3 size: 17 residues. Germline V gene lookup returns CDR1 LNHNV and CDR2 YYDKDF (reference sequence). CDR3 sequence: CATSRDLVGDRAYEQYF. CDR3 DNA: TGTGCCACCAGCAGAGATCTTGTTGGGGACAGGGCTTACGAGCAGTACTTC.

V gene TRBV3-1 combines with J gene TRBJ1-6; 12 bases fit TRBD1. The V segment lost 4 bases and the J segment 6 bases; nucleotides outside the gene matches: 4. CDR1 is LGHDT and CDR2 is YNNKEL in the germline V gene (reference sequence). This CDR3 contains 16 residues. The CDR3 nucleotides are TGTGCCAGCAGCCGGGGACAGGGGGCGACTAATTCACCCCTCCACTTT. This sequence encodes CASSRGQGATNSPLHF.

V and J are TRBV29-1 and TRBJ1-2; no clear D. This CDR3 has 12 amino acids. Germline CDR1 is SQVTM and CDR2 is ANQGSEA. V lost 7 bases to trimming and J lost 5 bases, with 14 bases between them. CDR3 sequence (DNA): TGCAGCGGCCGACGGCCGAATTATGGCTACACCTTC. It encodes CSGRRPNYGYTF.

This clonotype has a handful of counts. V usage is TRBV7-2 and J usage is TRBJ2-5, with 12 positions matching TRBD2. Germline CDR1 and CDR2: SGHTA and FQGNSA. Unmatched junction bases numbered 5, after V lost 5 bases and J lost 4 bases. The length of the CDR3 is 15 residues. Here the CDR3 reads CASSPSGGAGETQYF. The CDR3 nucleotides are TGTGCCAGCAGCCCTAGCGGGGGGGCGGGAGAGACCCAGTACTTC.

This clonotype has only a few counts. V gene TRBV7-9 combines with J gene TRBJ1-1, with a tentative D call TRBD1 (6 bases). With 5 bases removed from V and 8 bases from J, the gap between germline ends came to 12 bases. There are 12 residues in the CDR3. The V gene's germline CDR1 is SEHNR and CDR2 FQNEAQ (reference sequence). The CDR3 bases are TGTGCCAGCAGCCAGCTTGGGACAGAAGCTTTCTTT. Residues: CASSQLGTEAFF.

This clonotype appeared many times. The chain has TRBV6-1 and TRBJ2-2; 10 bases line up with TRBD1. Germline loops: CDR1 MNHNS, CDR2 SASEGT. V trimming: 10 bases; J trimming: 7 bases; junction bases outside the gene matches: 6. The CDR3 loop spans 13 amino acids. Here the CDR3 reads CATGQGTNGELFF. The CDR3 region has the DNA TGTGCCACGGGACAGGGGACGAACGGGGAGCTGTTTTTT.